This T cell receptor beta chain derives from a study of T cell repertoires in cytomegalovirus infection. TCRdb analysed the reads with MiXCR anew, one entry per CDR3 protein. The repertoire includes some 150,000 distinct CDR3 sequences, roughly 6% of them detected once, and about a sixth sits in the top ten. Germline CDR1 reads SQVTM; CDR2 reads ANQGSEA. Trimming stripped 5 bases from V and 6 bases from J, with 22 bases between. This CDR3 spans 15 amino acids. Material for sequencing was PBMCs. The clonotype originates from a human donor in good health (CMV status not recorded). Some clones in this sample may be carry-over from other donors' samples. This chain links TRBV29-1 with TRBJ1-2; the D gene is possibly TRBD1 (5 bases). The CDR3 region has the DNA TGCAGCGTTTCGGAGGCAGGTTCTAAGGGGCATGGCTACACCTTC. This encodes CSVSEAGSKGHGYTF.